One sample yielded the 31 T cell receptor beta chains listed below, sequenced in a study of blood T cell repertoires in COVID-19 (dated by TCRdb to between 2020 and 2021). The library was prepared using the immunoSEQ multiplex PCR assay. The table comes from immuneACCESS by way of TCRdb, which keeps in-frame sequences with V and J called. Part of the clones is missing from these tables; in studies checked, under half for an unresolved V gene and the rest for unknown reasons. The sample records roughly 100,000 clones, 80% to 95% of which are singletons. The ten largest clones take up less than 2% of the sample. Sequencing input: peripheral blood. The origin of the receptors is a woman between 45 and 60 years old with COVID-19, enrolled during active disease.

This chain links TRBV30 with TRBJ1-5; TRBD1 aligns across 7 bases. The CDR3 extends over 16 amino acids. The V and J ends lost 0 bases and 0 bases, in that order; junction bases with no gene match: 5. From germline, CDR1 is GTSNPN and CDR2 SVGIG (reference sequence). The CDR3 region is CAWSVGRGVSNQPQHF. The CDR3 DNA is TGTGCCTGGAGTGTAGGCAGGGGGGTTAGCAATCAGCCCCAGCATTTT.

The gene calls are TRBV18 and TRBJ1-6, with D tentatively TRBD1 (6 bases). This CDR3 is 14 amino acids long. In germline, CDR1 is KGHSH, CDR2 LQKENI. V was cut by 2 bases and J by 8 bases, with 10 bases left in between. The CDR3 loop reads CASSPGTLDSPLHF. CDR3 DNA sequence: TGTGCCAGCTCACCAGGGACACTGGATTCACCCCTCCACTTT.

The CDR3 sequence is CASSEYTGVYIQYF. For the CDR3, the DNA is TGTGCCAGCAGTGAATACACAGGGGTTTACATTCAGTACTTC. The chain uses TRBV25-1 and TRBJ2-4, with 7 bases matching TRBD1. The CDR3 is 14 amino acids. The junction had 4 bases not matched to a gene; V was cut back by 0 bases and J by 8 bases. CDR1 and CDR2 from the germline V gene are MGHDK and SYGVNS.

V usage is TRBV5-8 and J usage is TRBJ1-5; D possibly corresponds to TRBD1 (6 bases). Deletions cut 4 bases from V and 3 bases from J, with 11 bases between. CDR3 length: 14 amino acids. CDR1 SGHTS and CDR2 YDEGEE come from the germline V gene. The CDR3, as DNA: TGTGCCAGCAGCGACGGACAGCCCAATCAGCCCCAGCATTTT. Its translation: CASSDGQPNQPQHF.

This clone was recorded only once. The chain employs TRBV25-1 and TRBJ1-1, with TRBD1 matching over 7 bases. The CDR3 is 14 residues long. V lost 6 bases, J lost 1 base, and 5 bases stayed unmatched. Germline CDR1 and CDR2: MGHDK and SYGVNS. The CDR3 bases are TGTGCCAGCAGCGTGGACAGGTGGAACACTGAAGCTTTCTTT. Translating gives CASSVDRWNTEAFF.

This clone was found a few times. The chain couples TRBV3-1 (or the pseudogene TRBV3-2) to TRBJ2-3; 7 nucleotides match TRBD1. The CDR3 length is 17 residues. Germline V gene sequence: CDR1 LGHDT, CDR2 YNNKEL (reference sequence). Unmatched junction bases numbered 7, after V lost 0 bases and J lost 1 base. The CDR3 loop reads CASSQDSCRGCTDTQYF. CDR3 DNA: TGTGCCAGCAGCCAAGATTCCTGCAGGGGGTGCACAGATACGCAGTATTTT.

The chain combines TRBV10-3 with TRBJ2-2, with a tentative D call TRBD1 (6 bases). CDR3 size: 13 residues. The V end lost 5 bases, the J end lost 7 bases, and 11 bases lay between the germline ends. The V gene's germline CDR1 is ENHRY and CDR2 SYGVKD. The CDR3 nucleotides read TGTGCCATCAGTCCAGGGGCGGGCGGGGAGCTGTTTTTT. The encoded protein is CAISPGAGGELFF.

The chain recombines TRBV7-2 with TRBJ2-1, with 12 bases aligning to TRBD2. CDR1 is SGHTA, CDR2 FQGNSA, per germline. The CDR3 is 15 residues long. V was pared by 5 bases and J by 4 bases, with 3 bases of the junction left unmatched. CDR3 nucleotide sequence: TGTGCCAGCAGCCCTAGCGGGGGGGTTTACAATGAGCAGTTCTTC. It codes for CASSPSGGVYNEQFF.

This clone was counted once. For the CDR3, the DNA is TGTGCCAGCAGGGCAGGGGGCCGTCACTATGGCTACACCTTC. It yields the protein CASRAGGRHYGYTF. V is TRBV5-6 and J is TRBJ1-2, with 8 bases matching TRBD1. J gave up 3 bases and V 5 bases, and 6 bases lay outside the gene matches. The CDR3 has 14 amino acids. The germline V gene has CDR1 SGHDT and CDR2 YYEEEE. The full variable domain, its missing parts supplied by reference TRBV5-6 and TRBJ1-2, is DAGVTQSPTHLIKTRGQQVTLRCSPKSGHDTVSWYQQALGQGPQFIFQYYEEEERQRGNFPDRFSGHQFPNYSSELNVNALLLGDSALYLCASRAGGRHYGYTFGSGTRLTVV.

V gene TRBV5-8 combines with J gene TRBJ1-2, with TRBD1 identical over 12 bases. Losses at the gene ends were 5 bases for V and 2 bases for J; bases not matched to a gene: 10. The CDR3 spans 17 residues. Germline V lookup: CDR1 SGHTS, CDR2 YDEGEE. The DNA for the CDR3 is TGTGCCAGCAGGCCCGGGACAGGGGGCCGGGGAAACTATGGCTACACCTTC. Its protein product is CASRPGTGGRGNYGYTF.

The chain has TRBV19 and TRBJ1-1; D is uncertain. V was cut by 1 base and J by 1 base, with 4 bases left in between. Germline loops: CDR1 LNHDA, CDR2 SQIVND (reference sequence). The CDR3 has 13 amino acids. In DNA form, the CDR3 reads TGTGCCAGTAGTATAGGGAGGAACACTGAAGCTTTCTTT. Translating gives CASSIGRNTEAFF.

V gene TRBV19 combines with J gene TRBJ1-1; no clear D gene. Germline CDR1 reads LNHDA; CDR2 reads SQIVND (reference sequence). Deletions cut 10 bases from V and 4 bases from J, with 16 bases between. This CDR3 has 13 residues. The CDR3: CATIGRISTEAFF. In DNA form, the CDR3 reads TGTGCCACCATAGGGAGGATTTCCACTGAAGCTTTCTTT.

The chain uses TRBV12-5 and TRBJ2-7; 7 nucleotides line up with TRBD2. V was pared by 0 bases and J by 9 bases, with 11 bases of the junction left unmatched. This CDR3 contains 15 residues. The germline V gene encodes CDR1 LGHNT and CDR2 FRNRAP. DNA of the CDR3: TGTGCTAGTGGTTTGGTACGGAGACAGCGGGGAGGGCAGTACGTC. This encodes CASGLVRRQRGGQYV.

The chain couples TRBV6-4 to TRBJ2-1; 11 nucleotides agree with TRBD2. The CDR3 runs to 14 residues. The V gene's germline CDR1 is MRHNA and CDR2 SNTAGT. V dropped 3 bases and J dropped 5; count of bases not matched to a gene: 0. The CDR3 loop is CASSELAGDNEQFF. The CDR3 DNA sequence: TGTGCCAGCAGTGAACTAGCGGGGGACAATGAGCAGTTCTTC.

This rearrangement joins TRBV30 to TRBJ2-1; D is unresolved. Germline CDR1 and CDR2: GTSNPN and SVGIG (reference sequence). V lost 1 base and J 6 bases, leaving 7 bases between the germline ends. This CDR3 is built from 12 residues. DNA of the CDR3: TGTGCCTGGAGTGAAATCGGCAATGAGCAGTTCTTC. It translates to CAWSEIGNEQFF.

The gene calls are TRBV13 and TRBJ1-1; 7 bases fit TRBD1. CDR3 length: 17 residues. V shed 3 bases, J shed 0 bases, and the junction held 10 bases outside the gene matches. CDR1 is PRHDT and CDR2 is FYEKMQ in the germline V gene (reference sequence). CDR3 protein: CASSFSSGGLMNTEAFF. For the CDR3, the DNA is TGTGCCAGCAGCTTCAGCTCAGGGGGGCTCATGAACACTGAAGCTTTCTTT.

The genes are TRBV12-3 or TRBV12-4 and TRBJ1-2, with D maybe TRBD1 (6 bases). The CDR3 is 13 amino acids. V was shortened by 6 bases and J by 4 bases, with 12 bases between the two germline ends. The CDR3 protein is CASSPGQTYGYTF. CDR3 coding DNA: TGTGCCAGCAGCCCCGGACAGACCTATGGCTACACCTTC.

This chain uses TRBV27 with TRBJ1-2, with 10 nucleotides matching TRBD1. CDR1 and CDR2 (germline): MNHEY, SMNVEV (reference sequence). The length of the CDR3 is 16 residues. The trim removed 3 bases at V and 2 bases at J, leaving 6 bases unmatched. In nucleotides, the CDR3 is TGTGCCAGCAGTTTCAGTAAGGACAGGGGGAACTATGGCTACACCTTC. It is translated as CASSFSKDRGNYGYTF.

The gene calls are TRBV6-2 or TRBV6-3 and TRBJ1-5; TRBD1 might be the D (5 bases). V lost 4 bases and J lost 0, with 13 bases in between. This CDR3 has 16 amino acids. Germline V gene sequence: CDR1 MNHEY, CDR2 SVGEGT. The CDR3 reads CASSWIGDYSNQPQHF. The DNA of the CDR3 is TGTGCCAGCAGTTGGATAGGGGACTATAGCAATCAGCCCCAGCATTTT.

CDR3 sequence (DNA): TGTGCCAGCAGCTCCGGTTATACCTACGAGCAGTACGTC. Protein: CASSSGYTYEQYV. The chain links TRBV11-2 to TRBJ2-7; D unresolved. This CDR3 region has 13 residues. V was cut by 4 bases and J by 2 bases, with 9 bases left in between. Germline lookup yields CDR1 SGHAT and CDR2 FQNNGV.

The V call is TRBV13, the J call TRBJ2-1, with 7 bases aligning to TRBD1. Germline CDR1 and CDR2: PRHDT and FYEKMQ (reference sequence). J lost 3 bases, V lost 5 bases, and 10 bases had no gene match. This CDR3 is 16 amino acids long. DNA for the CDR3: TGTGCCAGCAGCCCCCAACCCGGGACAGACTACAATGAGCAGTTCTTC. Residues: CASSPQPGTDYNEQFF. The whole variable domain, remainder taken from reference TRBV13 and TRBJ2-1, is AAGVIQSPRHLIKEKRETATLKCYPIPRHDTVYWYQQGPGQDPQFLISFYEKMQSDKGSIPDRFSAQQFSDYHSELNMSSLELGDSALYFCASSPQPGTDYNEQFFGPGTRLTVL.

The chain uses TRBV11-2 and TRBJ2-4; 8 bases fit TRBD2. Germline V gene data show CDR1 as SGHAT and CDR2 as FQNNGV. V lost 5 bases to trimming and J lost 4 bases; unmatched junction nucleotides: 4. The CDR3 runs to 14 residues. This chain's CDR3 is CASSHIAGKNIQYF. The CDR3 DNA follows: TGTGCCAGCAGCCACATAGCGGGGAAAAACATTCAGTACTTC.

The genes are TRBV27 and TRBJ2-3; D not certain. V was pared by 4 bases and J by 0 bases, with 11 bases between. This CDR3 region has 15 residues. Germline CDR1 MNHEY, CDR2 SMNVEV (reference sequence). The CDR3 loop is CASSYSPSSTDTQYF. The CDR3 DNA sequence: TGTGCCAGCAGTTACTCACCATCTAGCACAGATACGCAGTATTTT.

The chain is built from TRBV19 and TRBJ1-1, with TRBD1 matching over 9 bases. This CDR3 is built from 14 residues. The V gene's germline CDR1 is LNHDA and CDR2 SQIVND (reference sequence). V dropped 3 bases and J dropped 4; count of bases not matched to a gene: 3. CDR3 in DNA: TGTGCCAGTAGTATCACAGGGGGCAGCACTGAAGCTTTCTTT. This encodes CASSITGGSTEAFF.

The chain recombines TRBV5-1 with TRBJ2-5; 7 bases match TRBD1. The CDR3 sequence is 15 residues long. Losses at the gene ends were 6 bases for V and 1 base for J; bases not matched to a gene: 9. The germline gives CDR1 SGHRS, CDR2 YFSETQ. CDR3 sequence (DNA): TGCGCCAGCACCGCACTCCCAGGGGGCCAAGAGACCCAGTACTTC. Amino acids: CASTALPGGQETQYF.

V gene TRBV15 combines with J gene TRBJ1-2, with 7 bases matching TRBD1. Per the germline V gene, CDR1 is LNHNV and CDR2 is YYDKDF (reference sequence). V was clipped by 0 bases and J by 5 bases; unmatched bases: 9. The CDR3 loop spans 16 amino acids. The CDR3 loop is CATSRDRTGRGYGYTF. The CDR3 coding sequence is TGTGCCACCAGCAGAGATCGGACCGGCAGGGGGTATGGCTACACCTTC.

The chain employs TRBV11-3 and TRBJ1-4; a possible D gene is TRBD1 (6 bases). This CDR3 is built from 14 residues. V was pared by 4 bases and J by 5 bases, with 11 bases between. The germline gives CDR1 SGHNT, CDR2 YENEEA. CDR3 coding DNA: TGTGCCAGCAGCTCCGGACAGATGAATGAAAAACTGTTTTTT. Residues: CASSSGQMNEKLFF.

V and J are TRBV5-1 and TRBJ1-4, with 12 bases lining up with TRBD1. This CDR3 contains 20 residues. CDR1 SGHRS and CDR2 YFSETQ come from the germline V gene. V dropped 2 bases and J dropped 2; count of bases not matched to a gene: 13. The CDR3 DNA is TGCGCCAGCAGCTTAACCCCCGGGACAGGGGGCGCGATCACTAATGAAAAACTGTTTTTT. It codes for CASSLTPGTGGAITNEKLFF.

The count of this clone is one. CDR3 region: CASSLNRGSNQPQHF. The CDR3, as DNA: TGTGCCAGCAGCTTAAACAGGGGGAGCAATCAGCCCCAGCATTTT. The chain recombines TRBV7-2 with TRBJ1-5; 8 positions match TRBD1. Germline lookup yields CDR1 SGHTA and CDR2 FQGNSA. V was pared by 2 bases and J by 1 base, with 1 base of the junction left unmatched. The CDR3 consists of 15 residues.

This clone was picked up one time. The chain employs TRBV6-5 and TRBJ2-5; 7 positions agree with TRBD2. V lost 0 bases to trimming and J lost 4 bases; unmatched junction nucleotides: 5. This CDR3 spans 15 amino acids. Germline CDR1 reads MNHEY; CDR2 reads SVGAGI. DNA for the CDR3: TGTGCCAGCAGTTACTCTACGGGCGGGGGAGAGACCCAGTACTTC. The encoded protein is CASSYSTGGGETQYF.

This clone has at least ten counts. The chain carries TRBV19 and TRBJ1-1; tentatively, D is TRBD1 (5 bases). This CDR3 comprises 11 residues. With 6 bases removed from V and 6 bases from J, the gap between germline ends came to 8 bases. Germline CDR1 is LNHDA and CDR2 is SQIVND (reference sequence). DNA for the CDR3: TGTGCCAGTAGAGACAGCTCTGAAGCTTTCTTT. Translating it yields CASRDSSEAFF.